This T cell receptor (beta chain) was sequenced during a study of blood T cell repertoires in COVID-19. Study details: Italy, Spain and the United States were the sources of the convalescent and acute COVID-19 samples. From T cells, B-cell-depleted T cells, or PBMCs came the material, which was cDNA or gDNA.

Original processing methods: Reference gene primer amplification yielded estimated nucleated cell counts. TCRdb's table, derived via immunoSEQ multiplex PCR, lists solely in-frame clones and lacks some. V, J and clone size derive from that table, while D and trimming were established from the DNA sequence. This sample carries about 200,000 clones, roughly four fifths of them seen once, and the ten largest clones take around 5.5%. Trimming took 2 bases from V and 7 from J; bases not matched to a gene: 1. CDR1 MNHEY and CDR2 SVGAGI come from the germline V gene. The CDR3 sequence is 14 residues long. Details on this clone: The same CDR3 can be traced to other DNA sequences in this sample.

The sequenced material came from peripheral blood. This clonotype originated in a woman between 65 and 79 years old with active or convalescent COVID-19. The chain employs TRBV6-5 and TRBJ1-6, with TRBD1 matching over 8 bases. CDR3 region: CASSYGQGNSPLHF. The CDR3 DNA sequence: TGTGCCAGCAGTTACGGACAGGGAAATTCACCCCTCCACTTT.